The sequence of this T cell receptor (beta chain) was determined in a study of blood T cell repertoires in COVID-19. For the study at large: Samples came from the United States, Italy and Spain, spanning acute and convalescent COVID-19. PBMCs, B-cell-depleted T cells, or T cells provided the cDNA or gDNA that made up the material.

This clone was recorded once. Per the original data handling: Estimation of nucleated cell counts relied on the amplification of reference gene primers. TCRdb's table, derived via immunoSEQ multiplex PCR, lists solely in-frame clones and lacks some. V, J and clone size were drawn from that table, and D and trimming were deduced from the DNA. This table has roughly 230,000 clones, about 88% appearing once. The TCR originated in a woman aged 35 to 49 who had recovered from COVID-19. Sequencing used peripheral blood.

The CDR3 region has the DNA TGTGCCAGCAGCCGGCGACAGGGGGCTGCAGATACGCAGTATTTT. This sequence encodes CASSRRQGAADTQYF. This sequence joins TRBV7-3 and TRBJ2-3, with 10 bases fitting TRBD1. Germline V gives CDR1 SGHTA, CDR2 FQGTGA. V lost 5 bases and J lost 4; bases outside the gene matches: 6. The CDR3 totals 15 residues. Based on the CDR3 plus reference TRBV7-3 and TRBJ2-3, the full variable domain is GAGVSQTPSNKVTEKGKYVELRCDPISGHTALYWYRQSLGQGPEFLIYFQGTGAADDSGLPNDRFFAVRPEGSVSTLKIQRTERGDSAVYLCASSRRQGAADTQYFGPGTRLTVL.